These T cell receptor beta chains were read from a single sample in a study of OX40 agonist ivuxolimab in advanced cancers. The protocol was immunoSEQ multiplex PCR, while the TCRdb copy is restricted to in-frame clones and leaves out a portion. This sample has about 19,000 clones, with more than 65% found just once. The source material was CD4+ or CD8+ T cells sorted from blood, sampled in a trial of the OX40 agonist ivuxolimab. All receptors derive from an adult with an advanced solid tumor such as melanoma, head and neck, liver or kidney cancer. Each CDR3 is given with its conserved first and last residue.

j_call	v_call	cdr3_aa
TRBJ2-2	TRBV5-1	CASTPSMREYPGELFF
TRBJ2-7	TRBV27	CASSPRDVDEQYF
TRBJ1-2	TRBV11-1	CASSLGTGGFYGYTF
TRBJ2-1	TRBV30	CAWDTGNGPYNEQFF
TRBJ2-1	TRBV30	CAWSDRVSYNEQFF
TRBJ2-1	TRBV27	CASSLGGYEQFF
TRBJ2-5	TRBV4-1	CASSPRGSGGLVTQYF
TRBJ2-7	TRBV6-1	CASSEERIGGSYEQYF
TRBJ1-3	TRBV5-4	CASSQDRVNSGNTIYF
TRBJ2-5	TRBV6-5	CASSYEFMREETQYF
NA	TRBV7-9	CASGDGFYEQYF
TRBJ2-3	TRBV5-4	CASSQSDRGTDTQYF
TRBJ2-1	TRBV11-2	CASSLDFGDAVSYNEQFF
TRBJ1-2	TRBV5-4	CASSPAWASYGYTF
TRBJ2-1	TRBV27	CASSLLAGDYNEQFF
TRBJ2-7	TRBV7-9	CASSPTGVYEQYF
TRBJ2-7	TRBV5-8	CASSLGYEQYF
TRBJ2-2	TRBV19	CATRQGSNTGELFF
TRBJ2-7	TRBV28	CASRPLTSGGPAYEQYF
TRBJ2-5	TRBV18	CASSPGAVQETQYF
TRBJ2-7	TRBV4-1	CASSQAPGDEQYF
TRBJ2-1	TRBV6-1	CASSEDQNNEQFF
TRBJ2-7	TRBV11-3	CASSLFSGRSYEQYF
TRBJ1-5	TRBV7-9	CASSLGTQPQHF
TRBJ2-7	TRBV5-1	CASSLRKGEQYF
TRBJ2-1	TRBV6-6	CASSFDGRYEQFF
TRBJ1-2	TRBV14	CASSQDVEAAYGYTF
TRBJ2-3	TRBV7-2	CASSLAARSTSGRAFITQYF
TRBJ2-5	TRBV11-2	CASSLTSYGTGGETQYF
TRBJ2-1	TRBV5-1	CASRPTHNEQFF
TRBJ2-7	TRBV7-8	CASSLGVQNEQYF
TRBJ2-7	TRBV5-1	CASSLVGGGGPYEQYF
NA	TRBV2	CASSGPRTLGQGLAAAYEQYF
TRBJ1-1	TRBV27	CASTLIAGDTEAFF